This entry is about one TCR beta chain. Genomic DNA served as template for TCR beta VDJ and CDR3 profiling. TCRdb ran MiXCR on the reads and lists one entry per CDR3 protein. The repertoire holds some 200,000 distinct CDR3 sequences, 60% to 65% seen once, with 25% to 30% in the top ten. The data belong to a study of CD8+CD57+ T cells in acquired aplastic anemia. The sequenced sample was sorted CD4+, CD8+, or CD8+CD57+ T cells (not recorded which) from PBMCs. This clonotype was sampled from a human donor in good health.

CDR3 amino acids: CSARDINRDVAYEQYF. The DNA for the CDR3 is TGCAGTGCTAGAGATATCAACCGGGACGTCGCCTACGAGCAGTACTTC. The rearrangement joins TRBV20-1 to TRBJ2-7, with D perhaps matching TRBD1 or TRBD2 (5 bases each). CDR3 length equals 16 residues. CDR1 DFQATT and CDR2 SNEGSKA come from the germline V gene (reference sequence). Trimming pared 0 bases from V and 2 bases from J, leaving 17 bases between.